Listed here is a single T cell receptor beta chain. What it binds is not known. The entry originates in a study of T cell responses to AZD1222 COVID-19 vaccine. Study background: Second-dose timings of about 4 or about 12 weeks were pooled.

The V segment lost 1 base and the J segment 4 bases; nucleotides outside the gene matches: 4. Germline loops: CDR1 SGHTA, CDR2 FQGTGA. The CDR3 has 15 residues. The protocol was immunoSEQ multiplex PCR, while the TCRdb copy is restricted to in-frame clones and leaves out a portion. The data hold about 120,000 clones, with around nine tenths observed a single time. The study, taken as a whole, reports: Donors skewed white British and female; clonal diversity was possibly underestimated.

The material sequenced was peripheral blood, taken on day 0 of AZD1222 vaccination. V gene TRBV7-3 combines with J gene TRBJ1-3; 7 positions match TRBD1. This TCR was sampled from an adult in good health. The CDR3 spells CASSLMTGSGNTIYF. CDR3 nucleotides: TGTGCCAGCAGCTTAATGACAGGGTCGGGAAACACCATATATTTT.